The 7 T cell receptor beta chains presented below share a single source sample, sequenced in a study of CD8 T cells in Susac syndrome. Reverse transcription of roughly 0.45 to 1 ug RNA was carried out with random hexamers. TCRdb re-called the immunoSEQ multiplex PCR reads with MiXCR, one entry per CDR3 protein. The profile shows about 90,000 distinct CDR3 sequences, roughly 96% of them singletons. Sequencing was performed on CD8+ T cells from PBMCs. These receptors all come from a human donor with Susac syndrome.

This rearrangement joins TRBV11-2 to TRBJ2-5; 8 bases map to TRBD2. After removal of 5 bases from V and 6 bases from J, the junction contained 14 bases not matched to a gene. The V gene's germline CDR1 is SGHAT and CDR2 FQNNGV. CDR3 length: 16 residues. CDR3 bases: TGTGCCAGCAGCCCAAGGCCCCCGGGGGGGCTAAAGACCCAGTACTTC. It yields the protein CASSPRPPGGLKTQYF.

The chain carries TRBV5-5 and TRBJ2-7; TRBD1 is a possible D gene (6 bases). This CDR3 contains 12 residues. The V end lost 4 bases, the J end lost 3 bases, and 8 bases lay between the germline ends. From germline, CDR1 is SGHKS and CDR2 YYEKEE (reference sequence). CDR3 sequence reads: CASSGDNYEQYF. The CDR3 DNA is TGTGCCAGCAGCGGGGACAACTACGAGCAGTACTTC.

The genes are TRBV5-1 and TRBJ2-5, with 13 bases fitting TRBD2. CDR1 and CDR2 from the germline V gene are SGHRS and YFSETQ. The trim removed 4 bases at V and 1 base at J, leaving 7 bases unmatched. The CDR3 has 17 residues. CDR3 loop: CASSPGLAGVLQETQYF. The CDR3 bases are TGCGCCAGCAGCCCAGGACTAGCGGGGGTCCTCCAAGAGACCCAGTACTTC.

CDR3 loop: CASSSGSYGYTF. CDR3 nucleotides: TGTGCCAGCAGCTCTGGTTCCTATGGCTACACCTTC. The chain couples TRBV3-1 to TRBJ1-2, with D unclear. The CDR3 runs 12 residues. The V and J ends lost 5 bases and 4 bases respectively, with 8 bases between them. The germline CDR1 and CDR2 sequences are LGHDT and YNNKEL (reference sequence).

This chain joins TRBV19 and TRBJ1-1, with D perhaps matching TRBD1 (5 bases). The V and J ends lost 5 bases and 0 bases respectively, with 10 bases between them. CDR1 is LNHDA and CDR2 is SQIVND in the germline V gene (reference sequence). This CDR3 spans 14 amino acids. The CDR3 region is CASSPTALNTEAFF. In DNA, the CDR3 is TGTGCCAGTAGTCCGACAGCATTGAACACTGAAGCTTTCTTT. Full variable domain (outside the CDR3, taken from reference TRBV19 and TRBJ1-1): DGGITQSPKYLFRKEGQNVTLSCEQNLNHDAMYWYRQDPGQGLRLIYYSQIVNDFQKGDIAEGYSVSREKKESFPLTVTSAQKNPTAFYLCASSPTALNTEAFFGQGTRLTVV.

The chain employs TRBV5-1 and TRBJ1-2; TRBD1 aligns across 8 bases. With V trimmed by 7 bases and J by 0 bases, 2 bases remained unmatched. CDR3 length equals 13 residues. The germline gives CDR1 SGHRS, CDR2 YFSETQ. DNA of the CDR3: TGCGCCAGCGGGGGACAGGCTAACTATGGCTACACCTTC. Its translation is CASGGQANYGYTF.

The chain links TRBV20-1 to TRBJ2-2, with a weak D call TRBD2 (6 bases). This CDR3 has 15 residues. Germline V gene data show CDR1 as DFQATT and CDR2 as SNEGSKA (reference sequence). V lost 0 bases, J lost 8 bases, and 16 bases lay in between. The CDR3 coding sequence is TGCAGTGCTAGAGATGGGACTCAGGTCAAAGGGGAGCTGTTTTTT. Its translation: CSARDGTQVKGELFF.